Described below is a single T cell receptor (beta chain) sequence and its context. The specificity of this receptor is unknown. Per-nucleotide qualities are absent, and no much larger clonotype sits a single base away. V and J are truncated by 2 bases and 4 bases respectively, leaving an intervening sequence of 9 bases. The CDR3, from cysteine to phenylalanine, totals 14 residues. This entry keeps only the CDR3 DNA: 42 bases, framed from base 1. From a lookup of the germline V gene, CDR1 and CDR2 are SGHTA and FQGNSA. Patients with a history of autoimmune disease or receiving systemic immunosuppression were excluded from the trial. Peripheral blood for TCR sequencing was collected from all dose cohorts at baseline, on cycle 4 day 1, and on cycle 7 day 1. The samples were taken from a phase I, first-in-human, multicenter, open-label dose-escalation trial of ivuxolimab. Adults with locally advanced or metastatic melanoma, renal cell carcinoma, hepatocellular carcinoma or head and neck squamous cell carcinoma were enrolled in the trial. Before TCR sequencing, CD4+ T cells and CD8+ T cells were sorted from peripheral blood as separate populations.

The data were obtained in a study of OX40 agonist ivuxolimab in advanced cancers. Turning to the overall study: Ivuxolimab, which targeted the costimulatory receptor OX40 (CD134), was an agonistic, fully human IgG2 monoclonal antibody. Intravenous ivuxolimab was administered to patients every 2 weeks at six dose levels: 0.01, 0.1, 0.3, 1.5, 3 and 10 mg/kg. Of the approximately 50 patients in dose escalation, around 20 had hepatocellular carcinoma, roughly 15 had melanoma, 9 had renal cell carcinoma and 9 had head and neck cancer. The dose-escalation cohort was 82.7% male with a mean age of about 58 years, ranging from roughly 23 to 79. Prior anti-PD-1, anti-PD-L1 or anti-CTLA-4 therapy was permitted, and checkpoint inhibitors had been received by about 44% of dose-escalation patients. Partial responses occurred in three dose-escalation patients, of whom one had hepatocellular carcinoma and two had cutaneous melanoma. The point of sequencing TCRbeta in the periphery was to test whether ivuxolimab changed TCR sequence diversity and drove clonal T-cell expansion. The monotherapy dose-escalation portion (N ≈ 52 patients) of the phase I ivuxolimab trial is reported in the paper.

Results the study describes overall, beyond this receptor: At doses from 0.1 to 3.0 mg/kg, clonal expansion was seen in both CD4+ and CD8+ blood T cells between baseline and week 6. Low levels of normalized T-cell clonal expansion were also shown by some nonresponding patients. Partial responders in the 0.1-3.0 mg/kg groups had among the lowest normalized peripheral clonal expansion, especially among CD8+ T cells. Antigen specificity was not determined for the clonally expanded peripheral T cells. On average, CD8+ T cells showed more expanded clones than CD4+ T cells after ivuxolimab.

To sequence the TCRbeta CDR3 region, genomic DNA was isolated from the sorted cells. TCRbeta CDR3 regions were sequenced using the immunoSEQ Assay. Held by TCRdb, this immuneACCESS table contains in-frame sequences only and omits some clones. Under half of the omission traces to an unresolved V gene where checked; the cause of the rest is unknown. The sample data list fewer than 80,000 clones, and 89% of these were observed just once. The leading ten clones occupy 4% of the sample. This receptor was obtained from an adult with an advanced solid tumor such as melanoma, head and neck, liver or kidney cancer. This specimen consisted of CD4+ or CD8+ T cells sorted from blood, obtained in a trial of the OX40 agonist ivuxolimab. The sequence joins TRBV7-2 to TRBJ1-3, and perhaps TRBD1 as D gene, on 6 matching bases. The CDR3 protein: CASSLRQAGNTIYF. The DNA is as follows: TGTGCCAGCAGCTTAAGACAGGCCGGAAACACCATATATTTT. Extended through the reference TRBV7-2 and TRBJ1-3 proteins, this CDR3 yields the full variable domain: GAGVSQSPSNKVTEKGKDVELRCDPISGHTALYWYRQSLGQGLEFLIYFQGNSAPDKSGLPSDRFSAERTGGSVSTLTIQRTQQEDSAVYLCASSLRQAGNTIYFGEGSWLTVV.